These 24 T cell receptor beta chains originate from one sample sequenced in a study of OX40 agonist ivuxolimab in advanced cancers. Produced via immunoSEQ multiplex PCR; TCRdb's table is partial and in-frame only. Of about 60,000 clones listed, roughly 84% are singletons. The source material was CD4+ or CD8+ T cells sorted from blood, sampled in a trial of the OX40 agonist ivuxolimab. The receptors shown here come from an adult with an advanced solid tumor such as melanoma, head and neck, liver or kidney cancer.

V and J are TRBV11-2 and TRBJ2-1; 9 bases fit TRBD1. Trimming removed 0 bases from V and 8 bases from J; junction bases left unmatched: 5. The CDR3 sequence is 15 residues long. CDR1 is SGHAT and CDR2 is FQNNGV in the germline V gene. The CDR3 DNA sequence: TGTGCCAGCAGCTTAGAGGGACAGGGAATCTATGAGCAGTTCTTC. Its protein is CASSLEGQGIYEQFF.

This chain links TRBV5-4 with TRBJ2-3; TRBD2 agrees at 15 bases. The germline CDR1 and CDR2 sequences are SGHNT and YYREEE (reference sequence). The J segment lost 7 bases and the V segment lost 4 bases, leaving 10 bases of the junction unmatched. The CDR3 length is 17 residues. CDR3 residues: CASSPQGLAGGVHTQYF. CDR3 sequence (DNA): TGTGCCAGCAGCCCCCAAGGACTAGCGGGAGGGGTCCATACGCAGTATTTT.

The CDR3 protein is CASIWGLSTEAFF. DNA of the CDR3: TGTGCCAGCATTTGGGGCCTCAGCACTGAAGCTTTCTTT. This chain connects TRBV6-1 to TRBJ1-1; D is possibly TRBD1 (5 bases). Trimming removed 7 bases at V and 4 bases at J, with 13 bases between. CDR3 length equals 13 residues. Germline V CDR1 and CDR2: MNHNS, SASEGT.

The V call is TRBV7-9, the J call TRBJ2-7; 11 bases agree with TRBD1. V lost 4 bases, J lost 4 bases, and 9 bases stayed unmatched. Germline V gene lookup returns CDR1 SEHNR and CDR2 FQNEAQ (reference sequence). The CDR3 totals 16 residues. In DNA, the CDR3 is TGTGCCAGCAGCTCGGGTGGGACAGGGGGTATTTACGAGCAGTACTTC. Protein: CASSSGGTGGIYEQYF.

This rearrangement joins TRBV5-1 to TRBJ1-1; TRBD1 agrees at 8 bases. The junction had 6 bases not matched to a gene; V was cut back by 6 bases and J by 2 bases. Germline V gives CDR1 SGHRS, CDR2 YFSETQ. The CDR3 has 14 amino acids. The CDR3 nucleotides read TGCGCCAGCACCCGGACAGGGAGAAACACTGAAGCTTTCTTT. Its protein is CASTRTGRNTEAFF.

J is TRBJ1-5 and V is TRBV7-2; D unresolved. The CDR3 is made up of 12 amino acids. V was trimmed by 5 bases and J by 4 bases, leaving 6 bases between them. The germline CDR1 and CDR2 sequences are SGHTA and FQGNSA. The CDR3 region is CASSPLNQPQHF. In DNA, the CDR3 is TGTGCCAGCAGCCCCCTTAATCAGCCCCAGCATTTT.

This chain uses TRBV6-5 with TRBJ1-5; D gene ambiguous. The V end was cut by 2 bases, the J end by 1 base, with 12 bases between. Germline values: CDR1 MNHEY, CDR2 SVGAGI. The CDR3 is 16 residues long. The CDR3 region has the DNA TGTGCCAGCAGTTACAGGGCGTTTGGGAGCAATCAGCCCCAGCATTTT. Its translation is CASSYRAFGSNQPQHF.

This clone was counted a single time. V is TRBV29-1 and J is TRBJ2-3, with 11 bases aligning to TRBD2. The J segment lost 5 bases and the V segment lost 3 bases, leaving 7 bases of the junction unmatched. Per germline, CDR1 SQVTM and CDR2 ANQGSEA. The CDR3 contains 15 residues. The CDR3 coding sequence is TGCAGCGTTGAGGATAGCGGGGGGGAGGAAGATACGCAGTATTTT. Its protein product is CSVEDSGGEEDTQYF.

This chain joins TRBV5-1 and TRBJ2-1; 8 bases map to TRBD1. Germline V gene sequence: CDR1 SGHRS, CDR2 YFSETQ. This CDR3 comprises 13 residues. V shed 7 bases and J 10 bases; nucleotides not matched to a gene: 10. This CDR3 reads CASQNTGGPEQFF. For the CDR3, the DNA is TGCGCCAGCCAGAACACAGGGGGACCGGAGCAGTTCTTC. The full variable domain, rest sourced from reference TRBV5-1 and TRBJ2-1, is KAGVTQTPRYLIKTRGQQVTLSCSPISGHRSVSWYQQTPGQGLQFLFEYFSETQRNKGNFPGRFSGRQFSNSRSEMNVSTLELGDSALYLCASQNTGGPEQFFGPGTRLTVL.

J is TRBJ2-1 and V is TRBV28, with D tentatively TRBD2 (7 bases). The V gene's germline CDR1 is MDHEN and CDR2 SYDVKM. V was cut by 8 bases and J by 3 bases, with 14 bases left in between. CDR3 size: 14 residues. The CDR3: CASQGGDNYNEQFF. CDR3 DNA: TGTGCCAGCCAAGGGGGGGACAACTACAATGAGCAGTTCTTC.

V and J are TRBV18 and TRBJ2-2; D tentatively fits TRBD1 or TRBD2 (5 bases each). Germline values: CDR1 KGHSH, CDR2 LQKENI. The CDR3 sequence is 17 residues long. The germline V and J ends were trimmed by 2 bases and 2 bases, with 15 bases remaining between them. The CDR3 DNA follows: TGTGCCAGCTCACCAGAGGGGTGGAACCTAAACACCGGGGAGCTGTTTTTT. Translating gives CASSPEGWNLNTGELFF.

The chain couples TRBV19 to TRBJ1-5; D might be TRBD1 (6 bases). Germline loops: CDR1 LNHDA, CDR2 SQIVND (reference sequence). V shed 5 bases and J shed 1 base, with 15 bases lying between them. The CDR3 has 16 amino acids. The CDR3 DNA reads as TGTGCCAGTAGTCAAAGGGTAACAGGGAGCAATCAGCCCCAGCATTTT. Its translation: CASSQRVTGSNQPQHF.

The rearrangement uses TRBV5-8 and TRBJ1-2; perhaps TRBD1 as D (5 bases). Germline values: CDR1 SGHTS, CDR2 YDEGEE. CDR3 length equals 13 residues. The V and J ends lost 4 bases and 3 bases respectively, with 10 bases between them. CDR3 region: CASSRGRYYGYTF. The CDR3 DNA is TGTGCCAGCAGCCGGGGACGTTACTATGGCTACACCTTC.

This clone has only a few counts. The chain uses TRBV7-8 and TRBJ2-7; a weak D match, TRBD2 (6 bases). The germline V gene encodes CDR1 SGHVS and CDR2 FQNEAQ. V lost 3 bases and J 0 bases, leaving 18 bases between the germline ends. The CDR3 runs 17 residues. CDR3 protein: CASSFFTGEVNSYEQYF. As DNA, the CDR3 is TGTGCCAGCAGCTTTTTTACCGGGGAGGTTAACTCCTACGAGCAGTACTTC.

The gene calls are TRBV30 and TRBJ1-6, with unresolved D. Trimming stripped 2 bases from V and 0 bases from J, with 8 bases between. The CDR3 runs to 15 residues. Germline CDR1 GTSNPN, CDR2 SVGIG (reference sequence). CDR3 amino acids: CAWSTGSSYNSPLHF. The CDR3 DNA is TGTGCCTGGAGTACGGGGAGCTCCTATAATTCACCCCTCCACTTT.

This rearrangement joins TRBV19 to TRBJ1-4; TRBD1 matches 7 bases. V lost 7 bases and J lost 6; bases outside the gene matches: 11. Germline V gene sequence: CDR1 LNHDA, CDR2 SQIVND (reference sequence). The CDR3 extends over 15 amino acids. The CDR3 sequence is CASTPRRQGDEKLFF. The CDR3 DNA reads as TGTGCCAGTACCCCGAGGAGACAGGGAGATGAAAAACTGTTTTTT.

This chain joins TRBV19 and TRBJ2-1, with 9 bases lining up with TRBD2. The CDR3 is 15 residues long. Germline CDR1 reads LNHDA; CDR2 reads SQIVND (reference sequence). V shed 5 bases, J shed 6 bases, and the junction held 8 bases outside the gene matches. The CDR3 protein is CASSPQAGGGNEQFF. CDR3 nucleotide sequence: TGTGCCAGTAGTCCGCAAGCGGGAGGAGGCAATGAGCAGTTCTTC.

V usage is TRBV5-8 and J usage is TRBJ1-6; the D gene is possibly TRBD1 (5 bases). Trimming took 1 base from V and 10 from J, leaving 15 bases between them. Germline V gene sequence: CDR1 SGHTS, CDR2 YDEGEE. This CDR3 comprises 15 residues. The CDR3 loop is CASSLYRGAGSPLHF. CDR3 nucleotides: TGTGCCAGCAGCTTGTACAGAGGGGCGGGATCACCCCTCCACTTT.

J is TRBJ2-1 and V is TRBV28, with 9 bases that match TRBD1. J gave up 9 bases and V 8 bases, and 5 bases lay outside the gene matches. The CDR3 spans 12 residues. Looked up from germline, CDR1 is MDHEN and CDR2 is SYDVKM. The CDR3 DNA is TGTGCCAGCCCCGGGACAGGGTCTGAGCAGTTCTTC. The encoded protein is CASPGTGSEQFF.

The chain links TRBV11-2 to TRBJ1-2, with D possibly matching TRBD1 (5 bases). V lost 5 bases and J 7 bases, leaving 20 bases between the germline ends. CDR3 size: 15 residues. Per the germline V gene, CDR1 is SGHAT and CDR2 is FQNNGV. Written as DNA, the CDR3 is TGTGCCAGCAGCCGACCCATTGGGGGAGGTGGTGGCTACACCTTC. It translates to CASSRPIGGGGGYTF.

This sequence joins TRBV27 and TRBJ1-5, with D tentatively TRBD1 (6 bases). This CDR3 is 18 amino acids long. Per the germline V gene, CDR1 is MNHEY and CDR2 is SMNVEV (reference sequence). The V and J ends lost 5 bases and 5 bases respectively, with 25 bases between them. The CDR3 DNA is TGTGCCAGCAGTCCGACTCGATGGGGGGGCGCGGGCGATCAGCCCCAGCATTTT. Encoded protein: CASSPTRWGGAGDQPQHF.

The chain couples TRBV6-4 to TRBJ1-2; TRBD1 is a possible D gene (5 bases). V gave up 5 bases and J gave up 4 bases, with 14 bases separating them. The CDR3 spans 14 residues. In germline, CDR1 is MRHNA, CDR2 SNTAGT. The CDR3 DNA sequence: TGTGCCAGCAGTTCGAGGCGGGGCCTCTATGGCTACACCTTC. Its translation is CASSSRRGLYGYTF.

V is TRBV6-1 and J is TRBJ1-2, with a possible D match to TRBD1 (5 bases). The ends were cut back, 4 bases at V and 3 bases at J, with 9 bases in the middle. The germline V gene encodes CDR1 MNHNS and CDR2 SASEGT. The CDR3 has 13 residues. CDR3 in DNA: TGTGCCAGCAGTGTAAGCAGGGACTATGGCTACACCTTC. Amino acids: CASSVSRDYGYTF.

V gene TRBV9 combines with J gene TRBJ2-5, with 10 nucleotides matching TRBD2. V was pared by 0 bases and J by 2 bases, with 4 bases of the junction left unmatched. The germline V gene has CDR1 SGDLS and CDR2 YYNGEE. The CDR3 contains 16 residues. Here the CDR3 reads CASSVDPSGGQETQYF. Here the CDR3 DNA reads TGTGCCAGCAGCGTAGATCCTAGCGGGGGTCAAGAGACCCAGTACTTC.